Presented here are 8 T cell receptor beta chains from one specimen sequenced in a study of CD4+ T cells in melanoma. The repertoire was sequenced with immunoSEQ multiplex PCR; TCRdb's copy has only in-frame clones and lacks some. The sample consists of about 10,000 clones, about 63% of them appearing once. The material sequenced was cells from a culture (not recorded whether cultured in vitro). The source of these receptors is a human donor with melanoma.

The chain combines TRBV7-9 with TRBJ2-1, with D hard to call. The CDR3 loop spans 14 amino acids. Germline CDR1 and CDR2: SEHNR and FQNEAQ (reference sequence). Trimming removed 8 bases at V and 5 bases at J, with 16 bases between. The CDR3 is CASSTKLTHNEQFF. For the CDR3, the DNA is TGTGCCAGCTCCACAAAGTTGACACACAATGAGCAGTTCTTC.

This clone was counted a single time. This chain joins TRBV6-5 and TRBJ2-1; weak D call: TRBD2 (6 bases). Trimming pared 4 bases from V and 0 bases from J, leaving 7 bases between. The CDR3 runs to 14 residues. Germline CDR1 reads MNHEY; CDR2 reads SVGAGI. The CDR3 here is CASSSGDSYNEQFF. In nucleotides, the CDR3 is TGTGCCAGCAGTTCGGGGGACTCCTACAATGAGCAGTTCTTC.

This clone was picked up a small number of times. V gene TRBV4-1 combines with J gene TRBJ1-6, with unresolved D. The CDR3 sequence is 15 residues long. V was pared by 1 base and J by 8 bases, with 12 bases between. The germline CDR1 and CDR2 sequences are MGHRA and YSYEKL. The CDR3 reads CASSQGIKGYSPLHF. The CDR3, as DNA: TGCGCCAGCAGCCAAGGGATCAAGGGTTATTCACCCCTCCACTTT.

This chain connects TRBV19 to TRBJ1-6; the D gene is possibly TRBD1 (6 bases). Germline V lookup: CDR1 LNHDA, CDR2 SQIVND (reference sequence). V was clipped by 7 bases and J by 13 bases, with 17 bases between them. The length of the CDR3 is 13 residues. CDR3 coding DNA: TGTGCCAGTACCCCATTAGGGGGGGGGCCCCTCCACTTT. It specifies CASTPLGGGPLHF.

The rearrangement uses TRBV5-1 and TRBJ2-2; no firm D call. Trimming took off 4 bases at V and 6 bases at J, with 16 bases between the two ends. The CDR3 is made up of 15 amino acids. Germline V lookup: CDR1 SGHRS, CDR2 YFSETQ. DNA for the CDR3: TGCGCCAGCAGCCCTTGGCAGGTCTCCTCCGGGGAGCTGTTTTTT. Its protein product is CASSPWQVSSGELFF.

V is TRBV2 and J is TRBJ2-5, with TRBD1 matching 10 bases. Germline assignment: CDR1 SNHLY and CDR2 FYNNEI. This CDR3 is 15 amino acids long. J was trimmed by 5 bases and V by 6 bases; bases with no gene match: 9. Written as DNA, the CDR3 is TGTGCCAGCAGGGGCCGGGACAGGGGACGGGAGACCCAGTACTTC. It translates to CASRGRDRGRETQYF.

The V gene is TRBV10-3, the J gene TRBJ2-3, with TRBD2 matching over 7 bases. CDR3 length: 14 amino acids. V shed 8 bases and J 2 bases; nucleotides not matched to a gene: 7. Germline assignment: CDR1 ENHRY and CDR2 SYGVKD. CDR3 protein: CAIALADTTDTQYF. The CDR3 DNA reads TGTGCCATCGCCCTAGCGGATACCACAGATACGCAGTATTTT.

The chain couples TRBV5-4 to TRBJ2-2; D may be TRBD1 (5 bases). V shed 1 base and J shed 0 bases, with 7 bases lying between them. Germline CDR1 and CDR2: SGHNT and YYREEE (reference sequence). The CDR3 spans 15 residues. The CDR3 bases are TGTGCCAGCAGCTTGCAGGGAACGAACACCGGGGAGCTGTTTTTT. Translation: CASSLQGTNTGELFF.